This T cell receptor beta chain derives from a study of vaccination and CD4 T cells after COVID-19. A remark on this clonotype: Its specificity is not known.

Treatment reported: approximately 10-day PBMC culture with coronavirus spike peptide pools or control peptides (ViraFEST assay). The study's findings and limits: Relatively few convalescent patients and no early post-infection timepoints were analyzed.

CDR1 LNHNV and CDR2 YYDKDF come from the germline V gene (reference sequence). Losses at the gene ends were 4 bases for V and 7 bases for J; bases not matched to a gene: 10. CDR3 length: 15 residues. The Oncomine TCR Beta short-read assay sequenced DNA from cultured CD4+ T cells. In TCRdb, the PCR reads were re-called with MiXCR into one record per CDR3 protein. The table has roughly 15,000 distinct CDR3 sequences, 40% to 65% seen once; the top ten hold over 9.5%. The source material was CD4+ T cells from blood, cultured in vitro. V and J are TRBV15 and TRBJ2-5; 9 bases align to TRBD2. The TCR originated in a human donor who had recovered from COVID-19. CDR3 protein: CATSTRTSAGGTQYF. CDR3 nucleotide sequence: TGTGCCACCAGCACCCGGACTAGCGCTGGGGGGACCCAGTACTTC.